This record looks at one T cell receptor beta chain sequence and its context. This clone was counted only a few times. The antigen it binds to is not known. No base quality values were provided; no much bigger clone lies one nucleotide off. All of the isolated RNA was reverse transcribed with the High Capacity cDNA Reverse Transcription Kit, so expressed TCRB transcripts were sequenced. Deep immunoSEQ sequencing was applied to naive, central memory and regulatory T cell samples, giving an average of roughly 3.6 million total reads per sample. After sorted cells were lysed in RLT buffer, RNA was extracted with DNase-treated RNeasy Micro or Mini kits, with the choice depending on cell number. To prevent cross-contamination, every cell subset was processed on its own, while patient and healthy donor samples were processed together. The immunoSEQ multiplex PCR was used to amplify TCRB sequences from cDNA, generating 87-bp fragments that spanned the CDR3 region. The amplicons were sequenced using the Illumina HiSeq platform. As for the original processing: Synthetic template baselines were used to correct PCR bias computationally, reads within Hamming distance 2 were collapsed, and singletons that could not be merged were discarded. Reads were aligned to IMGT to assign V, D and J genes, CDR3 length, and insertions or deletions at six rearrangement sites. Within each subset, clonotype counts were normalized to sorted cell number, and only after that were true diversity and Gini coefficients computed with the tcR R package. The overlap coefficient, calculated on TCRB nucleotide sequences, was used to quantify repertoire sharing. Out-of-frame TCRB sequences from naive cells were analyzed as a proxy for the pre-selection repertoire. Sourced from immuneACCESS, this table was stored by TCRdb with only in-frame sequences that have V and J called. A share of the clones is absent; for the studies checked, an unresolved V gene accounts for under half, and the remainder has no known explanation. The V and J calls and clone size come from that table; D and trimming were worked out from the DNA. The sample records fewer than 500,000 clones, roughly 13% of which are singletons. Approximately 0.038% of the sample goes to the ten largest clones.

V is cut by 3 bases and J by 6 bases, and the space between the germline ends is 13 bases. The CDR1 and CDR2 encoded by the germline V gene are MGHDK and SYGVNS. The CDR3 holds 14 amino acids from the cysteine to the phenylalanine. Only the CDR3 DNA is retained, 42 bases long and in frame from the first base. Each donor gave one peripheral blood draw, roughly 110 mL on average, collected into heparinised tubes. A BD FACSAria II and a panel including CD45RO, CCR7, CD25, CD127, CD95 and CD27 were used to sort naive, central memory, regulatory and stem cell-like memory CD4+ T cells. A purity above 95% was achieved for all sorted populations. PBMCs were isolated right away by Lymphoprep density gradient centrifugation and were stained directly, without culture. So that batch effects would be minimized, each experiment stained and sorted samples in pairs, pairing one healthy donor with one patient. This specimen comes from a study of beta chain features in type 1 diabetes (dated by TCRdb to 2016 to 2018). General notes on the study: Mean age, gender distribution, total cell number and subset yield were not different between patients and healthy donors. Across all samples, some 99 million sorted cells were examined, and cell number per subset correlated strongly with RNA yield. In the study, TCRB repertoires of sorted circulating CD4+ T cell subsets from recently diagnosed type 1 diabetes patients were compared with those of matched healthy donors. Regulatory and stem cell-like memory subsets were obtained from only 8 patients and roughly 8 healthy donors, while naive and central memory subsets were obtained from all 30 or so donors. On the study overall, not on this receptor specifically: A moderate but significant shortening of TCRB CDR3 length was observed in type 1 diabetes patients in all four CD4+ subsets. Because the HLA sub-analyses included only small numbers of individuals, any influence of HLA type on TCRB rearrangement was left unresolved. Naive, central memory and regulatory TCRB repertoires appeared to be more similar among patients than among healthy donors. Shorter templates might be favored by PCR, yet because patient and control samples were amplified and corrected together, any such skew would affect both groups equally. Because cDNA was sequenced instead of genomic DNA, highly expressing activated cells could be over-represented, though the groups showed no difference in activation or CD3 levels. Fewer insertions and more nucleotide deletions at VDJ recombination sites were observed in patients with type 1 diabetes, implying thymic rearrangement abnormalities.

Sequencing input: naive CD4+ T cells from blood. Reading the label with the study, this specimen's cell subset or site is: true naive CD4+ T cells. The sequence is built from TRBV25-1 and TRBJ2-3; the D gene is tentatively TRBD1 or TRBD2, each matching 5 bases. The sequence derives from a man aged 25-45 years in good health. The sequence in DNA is TGTGCCAGCAGTGATCCGGGACGGCCCGATACGCAGTATTTT. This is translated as CASSDPGRPDTQYF.